Shown below are 20 T cell receptor beta chains from a single sample sequenced in a study of shared clonotypes between healthy human individuals. Some clones are missing from TCRdb's copy, which holds only in-frame ones; the method was immunoSEQ multiplex PCR. This table has roughly 810,000 clones, around 96% appearing once. Naive CD8 populations comprised CD45RO-negative cells positively selected for CCR7, excluding terminally differentiated effector memory CD45RA+ cells. The sample comprised naive CD8+ T cells sorted from blood. These receptors all come from a man under 40 in good health.

A remark on this clone: At the DNA level, this CDR3 is encoded by other sequences in the same sample as well. The chain carries TRBV7-9 and TRBJ2-7, with 13 bases that match TRBD2. J was trimmed by 2 bases and V by 5 bases; bases with no gene match: 3. Germline CDR1 reads SEHNR; CDR2 reads FQNEAQ (reference sequence). The CDR3 extends over 15 amino acids. In DNA, the CDR3 is TGTGCCAGCAGCGCCGGGACTAGCGGGACCTACGAGCAGTACTTC. This codes for CASSAGTSGTYEQYF.

The J gene is TRBJ2-1, the V gene TRBV4-1; D remains ambiguous. Deletions cut 4 bases from V and 7 bases from J, with 17 bases between. The germline V gene encodes CDR1 MGHRA and CDR2 YSYEKL. The CDR3 is 15 amino acids. The CDR3 coding sequence is TGCGCCAGCAGCCGAGAACCAGGAGAGAGGAATGAGCAGTTCTTC. Its protein is CASSREPGERNEQFF.

The gene calls are TRBV27 and TRBJ2-2, with D possibly being TRBD1 or TRBD2 (5 bases each). The CDR3 spans 17 residues. Trimming pared 6 bases from V and 0 bases from J, leaving 17 bases between. CDR1 is MNHEY, CDR2 SMNVEV, per germline (reference sequence). For the CDR3, the DNA is TGTGCCAGCAGACCTATAGCCGGGACCCCGAACACCGGGGAGCTGTTTTTT. This gives the protein CASRPIAGTPNTGELFF.

V usage is TRBV5-1 and J usage is TRBJ2-7, with 9 bases fitting TRBD1. The CDR3 length is 15 residues. Germline values: CDR1 SGHRS, CDR2 YFSETQ. V trimming: 0 bases; J trimming: 3 bases; junction bases outside the gene matches: 4. The CDR3 loop is CASSLETGGYYEQYF. CDR3 coding DNA: TGCGCCAGCAGCTTGGAGACAGGGGGATACTACGAGCAGTACTTC.

In nucleotides, the CDR3 is TGCAGCGTTGTTGGGTTGTCCTACAATGAGCAGTTCTTC. Protein product: CSVVGLSYNEQFF. V and J are TRBV29-1 and TRBJ2-1; D uncertain. CDR1 is SQVTM, CDR2 ANQGSEA, per germline. Trimming removed 4 bases at V and 1 base at J, with 8 bases between. The CDR3 runs to 13 residues.

The chain uses TRBV6-5 and TRBJ2-2, with D possibly matching TRBD2 (5 bases). V was clipped by 7 bases and J by 1 base, with 13 bases between them. Germline CDR1 reads MNHEY; CDR2 reads SVGAGI. The CDR3 is 15 residues long. CDR3 sequence: CASNAGILNTGELFF. DNA of the CDR3: TGTGCCAGCAATGCCGGGATCCTGAACACCGGGGAGCTGTTTTTT.

The chain links TRBV4-1 to TRBJ2-1; D call uncertain. The V gene's germline CDR1 is MGHRA and CDR2 YSYEKL. The ends were cut back, 3 bases at V and 10 bases at J, with 13 bases in the middle. This CDR3 comprises 13 residues. The CDR3 DNA sequence: TGCGCCAGCAGCCATCTAGGCCGTAGCGAGCAGTTCTTC. This translates into CASSHLGRSEQFF.

The V gene is TRBV11-2, the J gene TRBJ2-7, with TRBD1 identical over 7 bases. Germline assignment: CDR1 SGHAT and CDR2 FQNNGV. This CDR3 has 14 amino acids. V dropped 5 bases and J dropped 1; count of bases not matched to a gene: 5. The chain's CDR3 is CASSVWDSSYEQYF. As DNA, the CDR3 is TGTGCCAGCAGCGTATGGGACAGTTCCTACGAGCAGTACTTC. Filled out from reference TRBV11-2 and TRBJ2-7, the complete variable domain reads EAGVAQSPRYKIIEKRQSVAFWCNPISGHATLYWYQQILGQGPKLLIQFQNNGVVDDSQLPKDRFSAERLKGVDSTLKIQPAKLEDSAVYLCASSVWDSSYEQYFGPGTRLTVT.

This clone was detected once. This rearrangement joins TRBV19 to TRBJ2-7; a weak D match, TRBD2 (5 bases). The V end lost 5 bases, the J end lost 3 bases, and 11 bases lay between the germline ends. From germline, CDR1 is LNHDA and CDR2 SQIVND (reference sequence). The CDR3 consists of 13 residues. The CDR3 DNA follows: TGTGCCAGTAGTGCGGCCGGGGACTACGAGCAGTACTTC. This sequence encodes CASSAAGDYEQYF.

This clone was observed once. Additional DNA sequences in this sample encode the identical CDR3. The rearrangement joins TRBV28 to TRBJ1-2; no clear D gene. This CDR3 contains 12 residues. Between the trimmed V and J ends, which lost 2 bases and 4 bases, there was a span of 5 bases. Germline V CDR1 and CDR2: MDHEN, SYDVKM. The CDR3 sequence is CASSLLSYGYTF. The CDR3 bases are TGTGCCAGCAGTTTACTTAGCTATGGCTACACCTTC.

V usage is TRBV7-8 and J usage is TRBJ2-1; 9 nucleotides line up with TRBD2. With V trimmed by 4 bases and J by 4 bases, 8 bases remained unmatched. The CDR3 has 16 amino acids. From germline, CDR1 is SGHVS and CDR2 FQNEAQ. CDR3 nucleotides: TGTGCCAGCAGCTGGTCGACTAGCGGATCTTACAATGAGCAGTTCTTC. This gives the protein CASSWSTSGSYNEQFF.

The J gene is TRBJ1-1, the V gene TRBV18; D perhaps matches TRBD1 (5 bases). Germline V CDR1 and CDR2: KGHSH, LQKENI. The CDR3 has 16 residues. Trimming took 0 bases from V and 5 from J, leaving 16 bases between them. CDR3 sequence: CASSPPTASWGTEAFF. The CDR3, as DNA: TGTGCCAGCTCACCACCGACAGCCAGTTGGGGGACTGAAGCTTTCTTT.

The V call is TRBV27, the J call TRBJ2-7, with 7 bases matching TRBD1. The V gene's germline CDR1 is MNHEY and CDR2 SMNVEV (reference sequence). V gave up 5 bases and J gave up 6 bases; unmatched junction bases: 7. The CDR3 spans 13 residues. The CDR3 region has the DNA TGTGCCAGCAGTCCCGGGACAGTACTCGAGCAGTACTTC. Protein product: CASSPGTVLEQYF.

The chain recombines TRBV5-1 with TRBJ2-5, with 7 bases that match TRBD1. The germline CDR1 and CDR2 sequences are SGHRS and YFSETQ. CDR3 length equals 13 residues. J lost 4 bases, V lost 2 bases, and 2 bases had no gene match. CDR3 bases: TGCGCCAGCAGCTTATACAGGGGAGAGACCCAGTACTTC. This codes for CASSLYRGETQYF.

This clone was counted only a few times. V usage is TRBV7-2 and J usage is TRBJ2-1; 10 bases agree with TRBD1. The junction had 2 bases not matched to a gene; V was cut back by 4 bases and J by 2 bases. The CDR3 length is 15 residues. Germline V lookup: CDR1 SGHTA, CDR2 FQGNSA. The CDR3 protein is CASSWTGGPYNEQFF. The CDR3 DNA sequence: TGTGCCAGCAGCTGGACAGGGGGACCCTACAATGAGCAGTTCTTC.

The J gene is TRBJ2-1, the V gene TRBV2; possibly TRBD1 or TRBD2 for D (5 bases each). V was shortened by 6 bases and J by 4 bases, with 16 bases between the two germline ends. Germline-derived CDR1 and CDR2 are SNHLY and FYNNEI. This CDR3 contains 15 residues. The CDR3 coding sequence is TGTGCCAGCAGCCTCGGGGACGGTAAATACAATGAGCAGTTCTTC. Protein sequence: CASSLGDGKYNEQFF.

The chain uses TRBV27 and TRBJ2-7, with TRBD1 matching over 10 bases. Germline lookup yields CDR1 MNHEY and CDR2 SMNVEV (reference sequence). The CDR3 consists of 17 residues. Trimming at V came to 5 bases and at J to 2 bases, leaving 12 bases not matched to a gene. The CDR3 reads CASSPFPGQGTTYEQYF. The CDR3 region has the DNA TGTGCCAGCAGTCCTTTTCCGGGACAGGGGACAACCTACGAGCAGTACTTC.

This clone appeared once. V is TRBV27 and J is TRBJ2-1; TRBD1 or TRBD2 may be the D gene (5 bases each). The V gene lost 5 bases and the J gene lost 4 bases, with 9 bases spanning the gap. In germline, CDR1 is MNHEY, CDR2 SMNVEV (reference sequence). There are 13 residues in the CDR3. Here the CDR3 reads CASSGTNYNEQFF. The CDR3 DNA reads TGTGCCAGCAGTGGGACGAATTACAATGAGCAGTTCTTC.

The CDR3 spells CASSLNSGYNEQFF. CDR3 DNA: TGTGCCAGCAGCCTAAATTCAGGGTACAATGAGCAGTTCTTC. The rearrangement joins TRBV11-3 to TRBJ2-1, with a weak D call TRBD1 (5 bases). V lost 5 bases, J lost 4 bases, and 12 bases lay in between. Germline V gives CDR1 SGHNT, CDR2 YENEEA. The CDR3 spans 14 residues.

This chain connects TRBV9 to TRBJ2-1; 9 bases are a match to TRBD1. The germline gives CDR1 SGDLS, CDR2 YYNGEE. The CDR3 runs to 17 residues. V shed 3 bases and J 2 bases; nucleotides not matched to a gene: 9. CDR3 in amino acids: CASSATGGAPPYNEQFF. The CDR3 region has the DNA TGTGCCAGCAGCGCCACAGGGGGCGCCCCGCCCTACAATGAGCAGTTCTTC.